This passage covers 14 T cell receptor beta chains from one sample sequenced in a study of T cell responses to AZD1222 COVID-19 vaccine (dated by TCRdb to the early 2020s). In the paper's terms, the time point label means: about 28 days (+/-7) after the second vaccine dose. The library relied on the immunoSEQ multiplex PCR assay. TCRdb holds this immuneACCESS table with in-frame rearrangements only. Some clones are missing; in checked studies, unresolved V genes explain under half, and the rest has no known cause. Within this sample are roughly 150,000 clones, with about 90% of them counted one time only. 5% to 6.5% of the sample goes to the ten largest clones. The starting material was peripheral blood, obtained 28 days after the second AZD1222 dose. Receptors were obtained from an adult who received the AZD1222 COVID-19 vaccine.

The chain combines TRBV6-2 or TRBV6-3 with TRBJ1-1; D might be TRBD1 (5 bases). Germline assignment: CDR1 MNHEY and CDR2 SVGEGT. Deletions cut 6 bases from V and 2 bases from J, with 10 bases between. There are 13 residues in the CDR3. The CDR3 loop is CASSRRDNTEAFF. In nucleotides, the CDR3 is TGTGCCAGCAGCCGCCGGGACAACACTGAAGCTTTCTTT.

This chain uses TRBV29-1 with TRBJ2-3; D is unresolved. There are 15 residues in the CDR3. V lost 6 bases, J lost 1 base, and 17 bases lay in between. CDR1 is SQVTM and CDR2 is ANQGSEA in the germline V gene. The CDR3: CSVAPLGGRTDTQYF. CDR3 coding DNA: TGCAGCGTCGCCCCCCTGGGCGGACGCACAGATACGCAGTATTTT.

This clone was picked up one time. The CDR3 protein is CAIRRPESGNTIYF. The CDR3 DNA reads as TGTGCCATCCGGCGGCCAGAGTCTGGAAACACCATATATTTT. V usage is TRBV10-3 and J usage is TRBJ1-3, with D hard to call. V shed 8 bases and J shed 1 base, with 12 bases lying between them. Germline V gene sequence: CDR1 ENHRY, CDR2 SYGVKD. The CDR3 totals 14 residues.

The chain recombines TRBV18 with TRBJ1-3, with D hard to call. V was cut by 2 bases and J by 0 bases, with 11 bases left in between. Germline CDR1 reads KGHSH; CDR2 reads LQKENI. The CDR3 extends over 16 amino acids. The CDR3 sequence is CASSPGLSNSGNTIYF. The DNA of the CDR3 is TGTGCCAGCTCACCAGGGCTGTCGAACTCTGGAAACACCATATATTTT.

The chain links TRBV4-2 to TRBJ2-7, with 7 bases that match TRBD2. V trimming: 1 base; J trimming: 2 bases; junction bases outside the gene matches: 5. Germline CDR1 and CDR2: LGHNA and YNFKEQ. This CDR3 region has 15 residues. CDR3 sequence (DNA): TGTGCCAGCAGCCAAGCGGCTAGCGGCACCTACGAGCAGTACTTC. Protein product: CASSQAASGTYEQYF.

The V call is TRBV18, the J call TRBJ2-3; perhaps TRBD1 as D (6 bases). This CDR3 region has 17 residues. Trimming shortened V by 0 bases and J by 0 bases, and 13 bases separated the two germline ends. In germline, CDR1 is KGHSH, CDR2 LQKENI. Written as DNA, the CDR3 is TGTGCCAGCTCACCACCGAATGGGGGCGAGAGCACAGATACGCAGTATTTT. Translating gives CASSPPNGGESTDTQYF.

The CDR3 sequence is CASSLGEGAYNSPLHF. In DNA, the CDR3 is TGTGCCAGCAGCCTAGGGGAGGGGGCTTATAATTCACCCCTCCACTTT. The chain uses TRBV7-6 and TRBJ1-6; TRBD1 matches at 7 bases. V gave up 5 bases and J gave up 4 bases; unmatched junction bases: 8. The CDR3 contains 16 residues. Germline V gives CDR1 SGHVS, CDR2 FNYEAQ.

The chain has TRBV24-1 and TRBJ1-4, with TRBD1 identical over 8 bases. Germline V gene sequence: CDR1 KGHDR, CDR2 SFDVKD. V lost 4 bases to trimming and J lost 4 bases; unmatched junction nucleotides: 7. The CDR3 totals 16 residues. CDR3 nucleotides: TGTGCCACCAGTGACCCAGGGACAGGTCATAATGAAAAACTGTTTTTT. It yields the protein CATSDPGTGHNEKLFF.

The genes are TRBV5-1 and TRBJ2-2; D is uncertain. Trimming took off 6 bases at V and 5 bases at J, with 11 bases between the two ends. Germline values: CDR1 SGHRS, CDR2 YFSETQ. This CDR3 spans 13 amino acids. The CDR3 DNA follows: TGCGCCAGCACGGGCCCCAAGACCGGGGAGCTGTTTTTT. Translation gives CASTGPKTGELFF.

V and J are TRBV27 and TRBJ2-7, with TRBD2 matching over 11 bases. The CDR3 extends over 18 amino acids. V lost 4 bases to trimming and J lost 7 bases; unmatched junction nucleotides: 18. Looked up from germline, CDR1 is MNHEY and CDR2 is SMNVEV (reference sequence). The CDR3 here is CASSSLPRTSGLLREQYF. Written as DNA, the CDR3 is TGTGCCAGCAGTTCCTTACCCAGGACTAGCGGGTTACTACGGGAGCAGTACTTC.

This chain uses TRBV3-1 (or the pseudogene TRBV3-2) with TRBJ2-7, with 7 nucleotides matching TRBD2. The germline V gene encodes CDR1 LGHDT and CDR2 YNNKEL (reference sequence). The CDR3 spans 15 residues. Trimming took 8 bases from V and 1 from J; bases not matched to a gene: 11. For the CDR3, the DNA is TGTGCCAGCCGTAGTTCAAGAGCGGGATCCTACGAGCAGTACTTC. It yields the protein CASRSSRAGSYEQYF.

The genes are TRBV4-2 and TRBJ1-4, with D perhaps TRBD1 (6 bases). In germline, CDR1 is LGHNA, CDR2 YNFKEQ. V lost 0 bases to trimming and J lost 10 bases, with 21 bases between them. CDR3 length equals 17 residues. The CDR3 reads CASSQEGGGGGLRKLFF. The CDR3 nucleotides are TGTGCCAGCAGCCAAGAAGGGGGTGGGGGCGGTTTACGAAAACTGTTTTTT.

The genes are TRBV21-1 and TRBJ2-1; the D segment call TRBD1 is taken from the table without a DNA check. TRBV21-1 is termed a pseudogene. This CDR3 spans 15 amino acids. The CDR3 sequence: CASSKLQAGGDEQFF. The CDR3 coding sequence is TGTGCCAGCAGCAAACTGCAGGCAGGGGGAGATGAGCAGTTCTTC.

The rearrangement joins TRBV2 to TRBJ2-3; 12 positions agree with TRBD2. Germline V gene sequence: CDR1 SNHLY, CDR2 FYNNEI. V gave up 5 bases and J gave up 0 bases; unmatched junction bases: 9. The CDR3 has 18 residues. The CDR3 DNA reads TGTGCCAGCAGTTACGGACTAGCGGGGCGTGCTAGCACAGATACGCAGTATTTT. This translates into CASSYGLAGRASTDTQYF.